The present entry profiles one T cell receptor beta chain with its context. Original handling: Amplification of reference gene primers provided the estimated nucleated cell counts. TCRdb's copy holds only in-frame clones and misses some; the assay was immunoSEQ multiplex PCR. Clone size and the V and J calls come from that table; the DNA yielded D and trimming. This sample has some 100,000 clones, with around 85% found just once. The data belong to a study of blood T cell repertoires in COVID-19. The wider study: From the United States, Italy and Spain came samples of acute and convalescent COVID-19. The cDNA or gDNA used as material had been derived from T cells, B-cell-depleted T cells, or PBMCs.

Trimming took 6 bases from V and 5 from J, leaving 7 bases between them. This CDR3 spans 12 amino acids. Germline V gene sequence: CDR1 SNHLY, CDR2 FYNNEI. The sample taken for sequencing was peripheral blood. The V call is TRBV2, the J call TRBJ2-2; possibly TRBD1 for D (6 bases). This sequence originates from a woman between 70 and 85 years old with active or convalescent COVID-19. CDR3 nucleotides: TGTGCCAGCAGCACAGGGACCGGGGAGCTGTTTTTT. Translated, it gives CASSTGTGELFF.